These T cell receptor beta chains were read from a single sample in a study of neurological immune-mediated disorders. TCRdb reanalysed the 5' RACE reads using MiXCR and keeps one entry per CDR3 protein. This table has over 35,000 distinct CDR3 sequences, 9.5% to 15% appearing once. Sequencing used PBMCs. These receptors were collected from a female donor in good health. Each CDR3 is given with its conserved first and last residue. A D gene is named only where the DNA matches it firmly. For some rows the clone size is stated as once, few or many, or as a class when expanded; others skip it.

DNA: TGTACCAGCCGGGAGGGCCTGGTCAACACTCAGTACTTC
CDR3: CTSREGLVNTQYF
J: TRBJ2-4
V: TRBV2
D: TRBD2
size: NA

DNA: TGCAGTGCCACAGGGGGCGCGTTATCAGAGCAGTACTTC
CDR3: CSATGGALSEQYF
J: TRBJ2-7
V: TRBV20-1
D: TRBD1
size: many

DNA: TGCGCCAGCAGCCAAGTTCCCGGGGACTCTGGCTACACCTTC
CDR3: CASSQVPGDSGYTF
J: TRBJ1-2
V: TRBV4-1
D: NA
size: many

DNA: TGCAGTGCTAGCTTAACCGGGACTAGCGGGGGGGCCCGGCAAGAGACCCAGTACTTC
CDR3: CSASLTGTSGGARQETQYF
J: TRBJ2-5
V: TRBV20-1
D: TRBD2
size: NA

DNA: TGCAGCGTGGGAGGGACGGGGGCCAACCCTTTCAATGAGCAGTTCTTC
CDR3: CSVGGTGANPFNEQFF
J: TRBJ2-1
V: TRBV29-1
D: NA
size: many

DNA: TGTGCCAGCCGGCAATGGGGAGAGACTGAAGCTTTCTTT
CDR3: CASRQWGETEAFF
J: TRBJ1-1
V: TRBV3-1
D: NA
size: many

DNA: TGTGCCAGCAGTTACTCCATTGGGACAACCGATGGCTACACCTTC
CDR3: CASSYSIGTTDGYTF
J: TRBJ1-2
V: TRBV6-5
D: NA
size: many

DNA: TGTGCCAGCAGCCAAGTTGGAGGGGCGAGCTCCTACAATGAGCAGTTCTTC
CDR3: CASSQVGGASSYNEQFF
J: TRBJ2-1
V: TRBV14
D: NA
size: few

DNA: TGTGCCAGCAGCCAAGAGAGCACAGATACGCAGTATTTT
CDR3: CASSQESTDTQYF
J: TRBJ2-3
V: TRBV3-1
D: NA
size: many

DNA: TGCGCCAGCAGCCAAGGTCCCTCACCCCTCCACTTT
CDR3: CASSQGPSPLHF
J: TRBJ1-6
V: TRBV4-1
D: NA
size: NA

DNA: TGTGCCAGCAGTCCCGAGGGACAACCCAGGGGTGAGCAGTTCTTC
CDR3: CASSPEGQPRGEQFF
J: TRBJ2-1
V: TRBV12-3/TRBV12-4
D: NA
size: many

DNA: TGTGCCACCTCCGGACAGGGGACAGATACGCAGTATTTT
CDR3: CATSGQGTDTQYF
J: TRBJ2-3
V: TRBV24-1
D: TRBD1
size: many

DNA: TGTGCCAGCAGCCACGTTAGCAATCAGCCCCAGCATTTT
CDR3: CASSHVSNQPQHF
J: TRBJ1-5
V: TRBV3-1
D: NA
size: many

DNA: TGTGCCAGCAGTATGATCTACGAGCAGTACTTC
CDR3: CASSMIYEQYF
J: TRBJ2-7
V: TRBV2
D: NA
size: NA

DNA: TGCGCCAGCAGCTTGGAGACAGGAAGCTCCTACAATGAGCAGTTCTTC
CDR3: CASSLETGSSYNEQFF
J: TRBJ2-1
V: TRBV5-1
D: NA
size: NA

DNA: TGTGCCAGCACGGCGTGGGGCAGTACGCAGCCCCAGCATTTT
CDR3: CASTAWGSTQPQHF
J: TRBJ1-5
V: TRBV6-1
D: NA
size: NA

DNA: TGTGCCAGCAGCCACGACTTTACAGGGCGGACGTACCAAGAGACCCAGTACTTC
CDR3: CASSHDFTGRTYQETQYF
J: TRBJ2-5
V: TRBV11-2
D: NA
size: many